The 14 T cell receptor beta chains listed next were all sequenced from one sample in a study of blood T cell repertoires in COVID-19. Sequencing used immunoSEQ multiplex PCR; TCRdb keeps in-frame clones, though not all of them. This table has about 190,000 clones, 86% appearing once. Material: PBMCs or T cells enriched from blood (not recorded which). These receptors were taken from a man aged 35-49 years with acute COVID-19.

V is TRBV5-1 and J is TRBJ2-5; a possible D gene is TRBD2 (6 bases). CDR1 SGHRS and CDR2 YFSETQ come from the germline V gene. The ends were cut back, 4 bases at V and 2 bases at J, with 12 bases in the middle. The CDR3 consists of 14 residues. CDR3 nucleotide sequence: TGCGCCAGCAGCAAGTCAGGACTACAAGAGACCCAGTACTTC. It specifies CASSKSGLQETQYF.

The chain employs TRBV7-2 and TRBJ2-2; TRBD1 agrees at 9 bases. V lost 4 bases, J lost 6 bases, and 6 bases stayed unmatched. The CDR3 spans 15 residues. Germline loops: CDR1 SGHTA, CDR2 FQGNSA. The chain's CDR3 is CASSSDRGGPGELFF. As DNA, the CDR3 is TGTGCCAGCAGCTCGGACAGGGGTGGCCCCGGGGAGCTGTTTTTT.

This chain uses TRBV7-6 with TRBJ2-6; D uncertain. CDR3 length: 15 amino acids. Germline V CDR1 and CDR2: SGHVS, FNYEAQ. Deletions cut 4 bases from V and 2 bases from J, with 9 bases between. Written as DNA, the CDR3 is TGTGCCAGCAGCTCCTCAGTCGCTGGGGCCAACGTCCTGACTTTC. Encoded protein: CASSSSVAGANVLTF.

The V gene is TRBV10-3, the J gene TRBJ2-3; 9 nucleotides line up with TRBD2. The V gene end was trimmed by 3 bases and the J gene end by 3 bases; junction bases not matched to a gene: 7. Per the germline V gene, CDR1 is ENHRY and CDR2 is SYGVKD. The CDR3 runs to 16 residues. CDR3 residues: CAISDGTSRLTDTQYF. The CDR3 coding sequence is TGTGCCATCAGTGATGGGACTAGCAGGTTAACAGATACGCAGTATTTT.

V is TRBV9 and J is TRBJ2-2, with TRBD2 matching over 9 bases. V shed 0 bases, J shed 1 base, and the junction held 4 bases outside the gene matches. CDR1 is SGDLS, CDR2 YYNGEE, per germline. The CDR3 is 17 amino acids. The CDR3 sequence: CASSVGGSGGNTGELFF. The DNA for the CDR3 is TGTGCCAGCAGCGTAGGTGGTAGCGGGGGGAACACCGGGGAGCTGTTTTTT. Using reference TRBV9 and TRBJ2-2 for the parts outside the CDR3, the full variable domain is DSGVTQTPKHLITATGQRVTLRCSPRSGDLSVYWYQQSLDQGLQFLIQYYNGEERAKGNILERFSAQQFPDLHSELNLSSLELGDSALYFCASSVGGSGGNTGELFFGEGSRLTVL.

This chain links TRBV19 with TRBJ2-7, with a weak D call TRBD1 (6 bases). CDR3 size: 11 residues. Germline loops: CDR1 LNHDA, CDR2 SQIVND (reference sequence). The V end was cut by 9 bases, the J end by 9 bases, with 15 bases between. Written as DNA, the CDR3 is TGTGCCAGCACAGGGCAATGGGGGCAGTACTTC. Encoded protein: CASTGQWGQYF.

The chain combines TRBV9 with TRBJ2-2; D is possibly TRBD1 (5 bases). Trimming cost V 3 bases and J 7 bases, with 10 bases left between them. From germline, CDR1 is SGDLS and CDR2 YYNGEE. The CDR3 length is 13 residues. CDR3 in amino acids: CASSEGPSGELFF. Here the CDR3 DNA reads TGTGCCAGCAGCGAGGGGCCAAGCGGGGAGCTGTTTTTT. The whole variable domain, remainder taken from reference TRBV9 and TRBJ2-2, is DSGVTQTPKHLITATGQRVTLRCSPRSGDLSVYWYQQSLDQGLQFLIQYYNGEERAKGNILERFSAQQFPDLHSELNLSSLELGDSALYFCASSEGPSGELFFGEGSRLTVL.

This sequence joins TRBV6-2 or TRBV6-3 and TRBJ2-5; D gene unclear. CDR3 length equals 11 residues. Trimming cost V 4 bases and J 4 bases, with 4 bases left between them. The V gene's germline CDR1 is MNHEY and CDR2 SVGEGT. This CDR3 is CASSSGETQYF. The CDR3, as DNA: TGTGCCAGCAGTTCCGGAGAGACCCAGTACTTC.

V is TRBV11-1 and J is TRBJ1-1; possibly TRBD1 for D (5 bases). The CDR3 consists of 16 residues. Trimming took 4 bases from V and 4 from J, leaving 19 bases between them. The germline gives CDR1 SGHAT, CDR2 FQDESV (reference sequence). CDR3 nucleotide sequence: TGTGCCAGCAGCTACAGCGCGGGGTGGGGCAGCACTGAAGCTTTCTTT. Its protein product is CASSYSAGWGSTEAFF.

This sequence joins TRBV3-1 (or the pseudogene TRBV3-2) and TRBJ2-7, with D maybe TRBD1 (5 bases). Trimming took off 0 bases at V and 0 bases at J, with 12 bases between the two ends. CDR1 is LGHDT, CDR2 YNNKEL, per germline (reference sequence). The CDR3 length is 16 residues. The CDR3 is CASSQDSRQRSYEQYF. The CDR3 nucleotides read TGTGCCAGCAGCCAAGATAGCCGACAGCGCTCCTACGAGCAGTACTTC.

This chain joins TRBV6-1 and TRBJ1-6, with D uncertain. The V end lost 1 base, the J end lost 7 bases, and 5 bases lay between the germline ends. The germline V gene encodes CDR1 MNHNS and CDR2 SASEGT. CDR3 size: 13 residues. CDR3 nucleotides: TGTGCCAGCAGTGAAGGAGCCAATTCACCCCTCCACTTT. It specifies CASSEGANSPLHF.

Regarding this clone: Its ends do not fully match the called genes, so a read error is possible. The same CDR3 is also encoded by other DNA sequences in this sample. The chain is built from TRBV7-9 and TRBJ2-7, with 7 bases matching TRBD1. Germline-derived CDR1 and CDR2 are SEHNR and FQNEAQ (reference sequence). There are 14 residues in the CDR3. The CDR3 DNA is TGTGCCAGCAGCTTCCAGACAGGGCTCGGCGAGCAGTATTTC. This encodes CASSFQTGLGEQYF.

CDR3 sequence reads: CASSLTSGRRGEQFF. The CDR3 bases are TGTGCCAGCAGTCTTACTAGCGGGAGGCGAGGTGAGCAGTTCTTC. The chain combines TRBV6-6 with TRBJ2-1; 12 nucleotides match TRBD2. This CDR3 has 15 amino acids. Germline CDR1 reads MNHNY; CDR2 reads SVGAGI (reference sequence). The ends lost 5 bases at V and 9 bases at J; junction bases unmatched: 8.

The chain carries TRBV7-3 and TRBJ2-3; 16 bases match TRBD2. The CDR3 spans 18 residues. Germline assignment: CDR1 SGHTA and CDR2 FQGTGA. The ends lost 5 bases at V and 3 bases at J; junction bases unmatched: 8. CDR3 nucleotide sequence: TGTGCCAGCAGCCCCGGGACTAGCGGGAGGGCCAAAACAGATACGCAGTATTTT. This sequence encodes CASSPGTSGRAKTDTQYF. The entire variable domain, with the rest obtained from reference TRBV7-3 and TRBJ2-3, is as follows: GAGVSQTPSNKVTEKGKYVELRCDPISGHTALYWYRQSLGQGPEFLIYFQGTGAADDSGLPNDRFFAVRPEGSVSTLKIQRTERGDSAVYLCASSPGTSGRAKTDTQYFGPGTRLTVL.